The T cell receptor beta chain described here comes from a study of metastatic and nonmetastatic thyroid tumors. Study-level background: Repertoires from malignant and benign thyroid patients were compared across blood and tumor or nodule tissue.

Original handling: Between-group CDR3 differences, defined by clinicopathological status, yielded a distant-metastasis classifier for papillary thyroid cancer. Through MiXCR, TCRdb re-clonotyped the PCR reads. V and J calls and clone size were set by TCRdb, not the authors. The sample yields approximately 31,000 clones, 15% to 20% seen once. This clone was counted many times. Its antigen remains unidentified. Ahead of thyroid surgery, no patient had received treatment of any kind. General study findings and limits: Reports indicated that malignant thyroid tumors showed significantly higher TCR beta diversity than benign nodules did, in blood and tumor.

This sequence originates from a female donor with papillary thyroid cancer or a benign thyroid nodule (not recorded which). Some clones in this sample may be carry-over from other donors' samples. Sequenced: blood.

This chain's CDR3 is CASTTGGGQETQYF. In nucleotides, the CDR3 is TGTGCCAGCACCACCGGCGGCGGCCAAGAGACCCAGTACTTC. This chain connects TRBV28 to TRBJ2-5, with D unresolved. The germline V gene has CDR1 MDHEN and CDR2 SYDVKM. The CDR3 runs to 14 residues. Trimming removed 7 bases at V and 1 base at J, with 13 bases between.